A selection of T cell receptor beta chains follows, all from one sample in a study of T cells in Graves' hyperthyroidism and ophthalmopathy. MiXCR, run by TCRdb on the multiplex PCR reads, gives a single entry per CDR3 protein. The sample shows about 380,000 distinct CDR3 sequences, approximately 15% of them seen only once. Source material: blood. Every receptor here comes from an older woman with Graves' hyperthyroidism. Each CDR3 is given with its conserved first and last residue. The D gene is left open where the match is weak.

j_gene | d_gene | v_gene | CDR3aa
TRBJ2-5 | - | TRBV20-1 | CSASGSPAETQYF
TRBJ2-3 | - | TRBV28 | CASLGDTQYF
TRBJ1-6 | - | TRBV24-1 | CATSAGQLVFSPLHF
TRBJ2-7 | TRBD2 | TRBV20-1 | CSARVGTGLAGGPYEQYF
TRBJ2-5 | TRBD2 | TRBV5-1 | CASSFRAGGETQYF
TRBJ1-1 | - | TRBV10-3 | CAISGGSNTEAFF
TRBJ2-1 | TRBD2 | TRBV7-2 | CASSDQNERERNEQFF
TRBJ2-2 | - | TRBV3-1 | CASSPQDSRNTGELFF
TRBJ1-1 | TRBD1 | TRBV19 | CASSRGRQGAPTEAFF
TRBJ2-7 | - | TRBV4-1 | CASSELQGDGEQYF
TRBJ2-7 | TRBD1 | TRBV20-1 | CSVSQGKRDEQYF
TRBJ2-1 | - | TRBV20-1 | CSASGGVIYNEQFF
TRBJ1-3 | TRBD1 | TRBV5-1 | CASSQYSGTGPSGNTIYF
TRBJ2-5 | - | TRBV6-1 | CATGVGETQYF
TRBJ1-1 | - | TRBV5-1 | CASSSGGPEAFF
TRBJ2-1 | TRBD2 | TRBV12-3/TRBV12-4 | CASGGWGGDNEQFF
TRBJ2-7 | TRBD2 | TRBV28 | CASRGLAVTYEQYF